A single sample is the source of the 10 T cell receptor beta chains below, sequenced in a study of post-analysis software for immune sequencing data (dated by TCRdb to between 2014 and 2017). Findings and caveats that apply to the study as a whole: Significantly higher frequencies in patients than in controls were found for roughly 5 TRBV segments, including TRBV5-6, TRBV5-1 and TRBV20-1.

Preparation of the library involved PCR. Sequenced using an Illumina HiSeq 2500. Unique molecular identifiers were incorporated into TCR beta cDNA libraries to reduce PCR and sequencing biases. TCRdb handled the public reads itself, with Q25 trimming in fastp and clone calling in MiXCR, and kept productive beta chains. Rows are unified per CDR3 protein, each entry keeping the most common DNA and genes. A total of some 260,000 distinct CDR3 sequences appear in this sample, 36% of them only once. The top ten hold around 4.7% of the sample. These receptors lack a known antigen. The sample comprised blood. Receptors originate from a girl aged 10 to 17 with multiple sclerosis.

At least ten counts were recorded for this clonotype. The V call is TRBV2, the J call TRBJ2-1; D is perhaps TRBD1 (7 bases). Per germline, CDR1 SNHLY and CDR2 FYNNEI. V lost 5 bases and J lost 7, with 15 bases in between. The CDR3 is 14 amino acids. CDR3 sequence (DNA): TGTGCCAGCAGTTGGGGACCAGGGGGGAATGAGCAGTTCTTC. Protein: CASSWGPGGNEQFF.

The rearrangement joins TRBV12-3 or TRBV12-4 to TRBJ1-2; 7 bases agree with TRBD1. This CDR3 has 14 residues. V was pared by 6 bases and J by 3 bases, with 7 bases of the junction left unmatched. CDR3: CASRRTGRDYGYTF. The CDR3 region has the DNA TGTGCCAGCAGGAGGACAGGAAGGGACTATGGCTACACCTTC.

This clonotype occurred many times. The rearrangement links TRBV20-1 to TRBJ2-3; D perhaps matches TRBD2 (6 bases). V gave up 3 bases and J gave up 2 bases, with 9 bases separating them. The CDR3 contains 13 residues. Germline V gene sequence: CDR1 DFQATT, CDR2 SNEGSKA (reference sequence). CDR3 sequence (DNA): TGCAGTGCTAGGGCGGGACCCACAGATACGCAGTATTTT. It is translated as CSARAGPTDTQYF.

The rearrangement links TRBV12-3 or TRBV12-4 to TRBJ2-2; D call uncertain. Trimming stripped 0 bases from V and 8 bases from J, with 4 bases between. The CDR3 contains 12 residues. The CDR3, as DNA: TGTGCCAGCAGTTTAGCGGAAGGGGAGCTGTTTTTT. Protein: CASSLAEGELFF.

Turning to this clonotype: A read error may be the cause here, since a much bigger clone is one base away. The rearrangement links TRBV7-8 to TRBJ2-1, with 12 bases identical to TRBD1. The last part of the DNA fits TRBJ2-7 better; the J call may be wrong. Looked up from germline, CDR1 is SGHVS and CDR2 is FQNEAQ. The CDR3 covers 16 residues. The CDR3 nucleotides read TGTGCCAGCAGTCTAACCGGGACAGGGGGCTACAATGAGCAGTACTTC. Its protein product is CASSLTGTGGYNEQYF.

The chain links TRBV6-1 to TRBJ2-1; 11 positions agree with TRBD2. The CDR3 extends over 16 amino acids. With V trimmed by 7 bases and J by 2 bases, 7 bases remained unmatched. CDR1 is MNHNS, CDR2 SASEGT, per germline. The chain's CDR3 is CASTNSGRGTYNEQFF. CDR3 sequence (DNA): TGTGCCAGCACCAATAGCGGGAGGGGGACCTACAATGAGCAGTTCTTC.

This chain links TRBV29-1 with TRBJ2-5, with 7 bases identical to TRBD1. Near its end, the DNA agrees better with TRBJ2-7, so the J call may be wrong. This CDR3 region has 15 residues. CDR1 is SQVTM and CDR2 is ANQGSEA in the germline V gene. CDR3 protein: CSVEDPRGRSYEQYF. In DNA, the CDR3 is TGCAGCGTTGAAGATCCGAGGGGGCGCTCCTACGAGCAGTACTTC.

This clonotype was seen repeatedly, ten times or more. The genes are TRBV3-1 and TRBJ2-1; 7 bases fit TRBD2. The ends lost 1 base at V and 2 bases at J; junction bases unmatched: 2. Germline V gene lookup returns CDR1 LGHDT and CDR2 YNNKEL (reference sequence). CDR3 length: 15 residues. The CDR3, as DNA: TGTGCCAGCAGCCAAGCACGGGGGGCCTACAATGAGCAGTTCTTC. Translation gives CASSQARGAYNEQFF.

Ten or more counts support this clonotype. This chain joins TRBV5-5 and TRBJ1-1; D is ambiguous. This CDR3 has 15 residues. Germline CDR1 and CDR2: SGHKS and YYEKEE (reference sequence). Here the CDR3 DNA reads TGTGCACCGACGGATGGGGAATTTTACTCCACTGAAGCTTTCTTT. It specifies CAPTDGEFYSTEAFF.

This clonotype was detected a few times. The chain uses TRBV28 and TRBJ1-6; 8 bases line up with TRBD1. The germline gives CDR1 MDHEN, CDR2 SYDVKM. The CDR3 is 16 residues long. V shed 6 bases and J 9 bases; nucleotides not matched to a gene: 13. Here the CDR3 DNA reads TGTGCCAGCAGCTTTTTCAGGGACAGGTCCGGTTCACCCCTCCACTTT. Its protein is CASSFFRDRSGSPLHF.